Listed here are 13 T cell receptor beta chains from one sample, sequenced in a study of OX40 agonist ivuxolimab in advanced cancers. Method: immunoSEQ multiplex PCR; TCRdb's copy keeps in-frame clones and lacks some. Of 65,000 or so clones in the sample, around 90% were seen once. Material: CD4+ or CD8+ T cells sorted from blood, obtained in a trial of the OX40 agonist ivuxolimab. The receptors were gathered from an adult with an advanced solid tumor such as melanoma, head and neck, liver or kidney cancer.

The chain employs TRBV28 and TRBJ1-2, with D possibly matching TRBD1 (5 bases). Germline V gives CDR1 MDHEN, CDR2 SYDVKM. The CDR3 sequence is 15 residues long. V was shortened by 6 bases and J by 7 bases, with 21 bases between the two germline ends. This CDR3 is CASSGLVGPRAGYTF. CDR3 nucleotide sequence: TGTGCCAGCAGCGGTTTGGTTGGCCCCAGGGCTGGCTACACCTTC.

This chain connects TRBV18 to TRBJ1-5; 7 bases are a match to TRBD1. Per germline, CDR1 KGHSH and CDR2 LQKENI. This CDR3 region has 17 residues. V lost 6 bases, J lost 4 bases, and 15 bases stayed unmatched. This CDR3 reads CASSWGVDRAVNQPQHF. CDR3 nucleotides: TGTGCCAGCTCGTGGGGGGTTGACAGGGCGGTAAATCAGCCCCAGCATTTT.

The chain is built from TRBV11-1 and TRBJ2-6; D unclear. The germline CDR1 and CDR2 sequences are SGHAT and FQDESV (reference sequence). There are 16 residues in the CDR3. Trimming cost V 1 base and J 0 bases, with 7 bases left between them. The DNA for the CDR3 is TGTGCCAGCAGCTTAGGGTTGCACTCTGGGGCCAACGTCCTGACTTTC. Translation gives CASSLGLHSGANVLTF.

This clone was recorded only once. The chain joins TRBV19 to TRBJ1-1, with D perhaps matching TRBD1 (5 bases). The CDR3 covers 14 residues. V lost 7 bases, J lost 3 bases, and 15 bases lay in between. Germline CDR1 LNHDA, CDR2 SQIVND (reference sequence). The CDR3 coding sequence is TGTGCCAGTACCATGGGGGGAATTTACACTGAAGCTTTCTTT. Translated, it gives CASTMGGIYTEAFF.

This chain links TRBV5-5 with TRBJ1-3, with TRBD1 matching over 8 bases. V gave up 2 bases and J gave up 4 bases; unmatched junction bases: 2. Germline assignment: CDR1 SGHKS and CDR2 YYEKEE (reference sequence). This CDR3 has 14 amino acids. CDR3: CASSFRQGGNTIYF. The CDR3 DNA is TGTGCCAGCAGCTTCCGACAGGGGGGAAACACCATATATTTT. The whole variable domain, filled in from reference TRBV5-5 and TRBJ1-3, reads DAGVTQSPTHLIKTRGQQVTLRCSPISGHKSVSWYQQVLGQGPQFIFQYYEKEERGRGNFPDRFSARQFPNYSSELNVNALLLGDSALYLCASSFRQGGNTIYFGEGSWLTVV.

The chain employs TRBV14 and TRBJ1-1; D not resolved. V was trimmed by 3 bases and J by 4 bases, leaving 6 bases between them. The CDR3 covers 12 residues. CDR1 is SGHDN, CDR2 FVKESK, per germline. The CDR3 protein is CASSHLRTEAFF. The CDR3 DNA is TGTGCCAGCAGCCATCTCCGCACTGAAGCTTTCTTT.

The J gene is TRBJ2-1, the V gene TRBV5-1, with a weak D call TRBD2 (6 bases). V was trimmed by 4 bases and J by 0 bases, leaving 8 bases between them. Germline CDR1 reads SGHRS; CDR2 reads YFSETQ. The CDR3 has 14 residues. This CDR3 is CASSRGSSYNEQFF. The CDR3 region has the DNA TGCGCCAGCAGCCGGGGGAGCTCCTACAATGAGCAGTTCTTC. The full variable domain, rest sourced from reference TRBV5-1 and TRBJ2-1, is KAGVTQTPRYLIKTRGQQVTLSCSPISGHRSVSWYQQTPGQGLQFLFEYFSETQRNKGNFPGRFSGRQFSNSRSEMNVSTLELGDSALYLCASSRGSSYNEQFFGPGTRLTVL.

This chain joins TRBV7-6 and TRBJ2-7; maybe TRBD2 (5 bases). Trimming took 0 bases from V and 3 from J, leaving 6 bases between them. This CDR3 is 13 amino acids long. The germline V gene has CDR1 SGHVS and CDR2 FNYEAQ. For the CDR3, the DNA is TGTGCCAGCAGCTTAGCCGCGGGCTACGAGCAGTACTTC. This codes for CASSLAAGYEQYF.

This sequence joins TRBV11-2 and TRBJ1-1; a weak D match, TRBD1 (5 bases). Germline V lookup: CDR1 SGHAT, CDR2 FQNNGV. V lost 7 bases to trimming and J lost 8 bases, with 23 bases between them. The CDR3 length is 15 residues. The chain's CDR3 is CASNQFLTDSREAFF. CDR3 sequence (DNA): TGTGCCAGCAACCAATTCCTTACCGACAGTCGGGAAGCTTTCTTT. The full variable domain, completed using reference TRBV11-2 and TRBJ1-1, is EAGVAQSPRYKIIEKRQSVAFWCNPISGHATLYWYQQILGQGPKLLIQFQNNGVVDDSQLPKDRFSAERLKGVDSTLKIQPAKLEDSAVYLCASNQFLTDSREAFFGQGTRLTVV.

The rearrangement joins TRBV27 to TRBJ1-2; tentative D call: TRBD1 (6 bases). V was clipped by 5 bases and J by 6 bases, with 13 bases between them. CDR3 length: 13 amino acids. Germline V gene sequence: CDR1 MNHEY, CDR2 SMNVEV (reference sequence). The CDR3 DNA is TGTGCCAGCAGTGCTGGGGGCTGGAATGGCTACACCTTC. Its translation: CASSAGGWNGYTF.

This chain links TRBV10-1 with TRBJ2-7; perhaps TRBD2 as D (5 bases). The CDR3 extends over 14 amino acids. Germline V lookup: CDR1 WNHNN, CDR2 SYGVQD (reference sequence). V lost 3 bases, J lost 0 bases, and 9 bases lay in between. CDR3 coding DNA: TGCGCCAGCAGTGAAAGCGGCGGCTCCTACGAGCAGTACTTC. Translation gives CASSESGGSYEQYF.

Notes on this clone: Other DNA sequences within the sample encode an identical CDR3. The V call is TRBV28, the J call TRBJ2-7; tentatively, D is TRBD2 (6 bases). V was cut by 5 bases and J by 10 bases, with 21 bases left in between. The CDR3 totals 14 residues. CDR1 is MDHEN and CDR2 is SYDVKM in the germline V gene. In DNA, the CDR3 is TGTGCCAGCAGTCAATTTGCGGGGCAAGGTGAACAGTACTTC. It is translated as CASSQFAGQGEQYF.

By sample share, this clone is medium-sized. The V call is TRBV7-6, the J call TRBJ1-2; perhaps TRBD1 as D (5 bases). The CDR3 sequence is 14 residues long. Germline V gene data show CDR1 as SGHVS and CDR2 as FNYEAQ. The germline V and J ends were trimmed by 2 bases and 8 bases, with 15 bases remaining between them. The CDR3 protein is CASSLNLAPGGYTF. The CDR3 nucleotides are TGTGCCAGCAGCTTAAATTTGGCCCCAGGGGGCTACACCTTC.